These T cell receptor beta chains were read from a single sample in a study of siplizumab effects on memory and regulatory T cells. The assay was immunoSEQ multiplex PCR, and TCRdb's table has in-frame clones only and misses some. The sample has approximately 100,000 clones, about 91% seen once. The specimen was CD4+ T cells sorted from blood. These receptor sequences come from a human donor in good health. Some clones in this sample may be carry-over from other donors' samples. Both conserved end residues are part of each CDR3. D genes are given only for firm matches.

D gene,J gene,V gene,CDR3 protein,CDR3 DNA
TRBD1,TRBJ2-7,TRBV30,CAWKVSGQGAREQYF,TGTGCCTGGAAGGTGTCCGGACAGGGGGCGAGGGAGCAGTACTTC
.,TRBJ1-2,TRBV14,CASSQGEWSGYTF,TGTGCCAGCAGCCAAGGGGAATGGAGTGGCTACACCTTC
.,TRBJ1-5,TRBV2,CASSARELSNQPQHF,TGTGCCAGCAGTGCCAGGGAGCTTAGCAATCAGCCCCAGCATTTT
TRBD2,TRBJ2-2,TRBV10-1,CASRAGGETGELFF,TGCGCCAGCAGGGCTGGGGGGGAGACCGGGGAGCTGTTTTTT
.,TRBJ2-1,TRBV20-1,CSALRGTAAFF,TGCAGTGCCTTACGGGGGACTGCAGCGTTCTTC
.,TRBJ2-7,TRBV28,CASKTGRSSYEQYF,TGTGCCAGCAAAACGGGAAGGAGCTCCTACGAGCAGTACTTC
.,TRBJ1-6,TRBV2,CASVGESAGKSPLHF,TGTGCCAGCGTCGGGGAGTCGGCAGGGAAATCACCCCTCCACTTT
.,TRBJ1-2,TRBV11-3,CASSYREGYGYTF,TGTGCCAGCAGCTACAGGGAAGGCTATGGCTACACCTTC
TRBD2,TRBJ2-3,TRBV29-1,CSVSDTSGTSTDTQYF,TGCAGCGTGTCTGATACTAGCGGGACTAGCACAGATACGCAGTATTTT
TRBD1,TRBJ2-4,TRBV6-1,CASSVDRGAKNIQYF,TGTGCCAGCAGTGTGGACAGGGGAGCCAAAAACATTCAGTACTTC
TRBD1,TRBJ2-3,TRBV19,CASSIALQGGTDTQYF,TGTGCCAGTAGTATAGCCTTACAGGGGGGCACAGATACGCAGTATTTT
.,TRBJ1-6,TRBV19,CASRNRDTYNSPLHF,TGTGCCAGTAGAAACCGGGACACGTATAATTCACCCCTCCACTTT
TRBD2,TRBJ2-5,TRBV28,CASNLAGGGETQYF,TGTGCCAGCAATTTAGCGGGAGGTGGCGAGACCCAGTACTTC
TRBD2,TRBJ2-1,TRBV4-2,CASSQEGLAGENNEQFF,TGTGCCAGCAGCCAAGAGGGGCTAGCGGGAGAGAATAATGAGCAGTTCTTC
.,TRBJ2-3,TRBV2,CASSALRVSTDTQYF,TGTGCCAGCAGTGCCTTACGGGTCTCCACAGATACGCAGTATTTT
.,TRBJ2-3,TRBV5-1,CASSWIRGTQYF,TGCGCCAGCAGCTGGATTCGGGGTACGCAGTATTTT
TRBD2,TRBJ2-5,TRBV6-5,CASSSLAGNEAQYF,TGTGCCAGCAGTTCGTTAGCGGGAAATGAGGCCCAGTACTTC
.,TRBJ1-5,TRBV7-9,CASSPSAGDQPQHF,TGTGCCAGCAGCCCAAGTGCGGGAGATCAGCCCCAGCATTTT